The 5 T cell receptor beta chains reported below all come from one sample, sequenced in a study of neurological immune-mediated disorders. MiXCR, run by TCRdb on the 5' RACE reads, gives a single entry per CDR3 protein. Here the sample spans some 38,000 distinct CDR3 sequences, around 14% being singletons. The sample taken for sequencing was PBMCs. Receptors were obtained from a woman in her fifties or sixties with HTLV-1-associated myelopathy (HAM/TSP).

The rearrangement links TRBV14 to TRBJ2-5; 7 bases map to TRBD1. CDR1 is SGHDN, CDR2 FVKESK, per germline. This CDR3 is built from 16 residues. Trimming took 3 bases from V and 0 from J; bases not matched to a gene: 7. CDR3 loop: CASSQLTGINQETQYF. CDR3 nucleotide sequence: TGTGCCAGCAGCCAGTTGACAGGGATAAACCAAGAGACCCAGTACTTC.

This clonotype has at least ten counts. V is TRBV11-2 and J is TRBJ2-3; no firm D call. Between the trimmed V and J ends, which lost 3 bases and 6 bases, there was a span of 13 bases. The CDR3 extends over 14 amino acids. Germline V gives CDR1 SGHAT, CDR2 FQNNGV. This CDR3 reads CASSFGSLADTQYF. As DNA, the CDR3 is TGTGCCAGCAGCTTTGGGTCTTTGGCCGATACGCAGTATTTT.

This clonotype occurred many times. This rearrangement joins TRBV4-3 to TRBJ1-1; D is possibly TRBD1 (6 bases). Deletions cut 0 bases from V and 5 bases from J, with 10 bases between. The CDR3 length is 14 residues. Per the germline V gene, CDR1 is LGHNA and CDR2 is YSLEER. CDR3 loop: CASSQDTGKTEAFF. The CDR3 DNA reads TGCGCCAGCAGCCAAGACACAGGGAAGACTGAAGCTTTCTTT.

The sample holds many counts of this clonotype. The V and J genes are TRBV4-1 and TRBJ2-3; 8 positions match TRBD2. V lost 8 bases to trimming and J lost 2 bases; unmatched junction nucleotides: 6. CDR1 is MGHRA and CDR2 is YSYEKL in the germline V gene. This CDR3 contains 14 residues. CDR3 loop: CASRLAGLTDTQYF. The CDR3 nucleotides are TGCGCCAGCCGTTTAGCGGGACTCACAGATACGCAGTATTTT.

This clonotype is medium-sized (0.01 to 0.1%) within its sample. The DNA for the CDR3 is TGTGCCAGCAGCTTTAGCGGGGGACCAGATACGCAGTATTTT. Translated, it gives CASSFSGGPDTQYF. This chain connects TRBV7-2 to TRBJ2-3, with 9 bases aligning to TRBD2. Trimming cost V 3 bases and J 4 bases; bases outside gene matches: 2. Germline CDR1 SGHTA, CDR2 FQGNSA. CDR3 length equals 14 residues.